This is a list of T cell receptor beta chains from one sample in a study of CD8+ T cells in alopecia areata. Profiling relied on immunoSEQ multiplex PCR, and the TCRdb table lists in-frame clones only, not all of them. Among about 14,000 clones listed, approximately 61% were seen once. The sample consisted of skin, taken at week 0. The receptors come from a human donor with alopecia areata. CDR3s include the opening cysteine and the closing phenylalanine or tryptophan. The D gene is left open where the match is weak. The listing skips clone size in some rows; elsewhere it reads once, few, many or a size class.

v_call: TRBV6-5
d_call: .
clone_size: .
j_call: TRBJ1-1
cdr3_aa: CASSFSPAGNTEAFF
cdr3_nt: TGTGCCAGCAGTTTTTCACCCGCCGGAAACACTGAAGCTTTCTTT

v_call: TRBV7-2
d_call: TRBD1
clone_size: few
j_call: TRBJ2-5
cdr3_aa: CASSPPRQGGGETQYF
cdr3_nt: TGTGCCAGCAGCCCCCCGAGACAGGGCGGAGGAGAGACCCAGTACTTC

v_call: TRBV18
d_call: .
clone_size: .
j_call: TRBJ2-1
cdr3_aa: CASSPKDEWDNEQFF
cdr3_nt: TGTGCCAGCTCACCAAAAGATGAATGGGACAATGAGCAGTTCTTC

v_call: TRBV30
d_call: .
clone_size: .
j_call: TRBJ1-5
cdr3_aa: CAWSVQGNQPQHF
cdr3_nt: TGTGCCTGGAGTGTACAGGGCAATCAGCCCCAGCATTTT

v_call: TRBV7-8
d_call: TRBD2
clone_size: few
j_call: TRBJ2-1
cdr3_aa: CASSFVGLAGGLSSYNEQFF
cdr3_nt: TGTGCCAGCAGCTTTGTTGGACTAGCGGGGGGATTAAGCTCCTACAATGAGCAGTTCTTC

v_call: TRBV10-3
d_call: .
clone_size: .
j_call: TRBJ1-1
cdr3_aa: CAISDRFEAFF
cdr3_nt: TGTGCCATCAGTGACCGATTTGAAGCTTTCTTT

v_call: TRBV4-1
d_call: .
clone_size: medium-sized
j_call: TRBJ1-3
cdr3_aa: CASSLGGSGPSSGNTIYF
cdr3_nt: TGCGCCAGCAGCCTGGGGGGGTCAGGGCCTTCCTCTGGAAACACCATATATTTT

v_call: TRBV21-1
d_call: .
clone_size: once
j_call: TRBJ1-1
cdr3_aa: CASSLGKVESMNTEAFF
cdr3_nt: TGTGCCAGCAGCCTTGGCAAAGTGGAGAGCATGAACACTGAAGCTTTCTTT

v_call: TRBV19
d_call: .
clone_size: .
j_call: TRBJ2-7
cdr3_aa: CASSASGTRQYF
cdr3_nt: TGTGCCAGTAGCGCATCCGGGACAAGGCAGTACTTC

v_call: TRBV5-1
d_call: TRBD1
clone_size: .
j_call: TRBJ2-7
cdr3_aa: CASSSGQSYEQYF
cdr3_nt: TGCGCCAGCAGCTCGGGACAGTCCTACGAGCAGTACTTC

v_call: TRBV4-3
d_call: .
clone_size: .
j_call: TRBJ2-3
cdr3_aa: CASSPHSGWPDTQYF
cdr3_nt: TGCGCCAGCAGCCCCCACAGCGGTTGGCCAGATACGCAGTATTTT

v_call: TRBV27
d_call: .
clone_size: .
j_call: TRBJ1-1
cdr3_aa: CASSFLPLGNTEAFF
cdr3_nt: TGTGCCAGCAGTTTCCTCCCCTTAGGGAACACTGAAGCTTTCTTT

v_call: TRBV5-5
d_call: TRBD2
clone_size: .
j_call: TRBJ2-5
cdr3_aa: CASSQLLAGGTQETQYF
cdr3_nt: TGTGCCAGCAGCCAACTTCTGGCGGGGGGTACTCAAGAGACCCAGTACTTC

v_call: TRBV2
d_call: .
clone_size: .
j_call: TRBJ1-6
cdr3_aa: CASSDYDRLNSPLHF
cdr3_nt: TGTGCCAGCAGTGACTACGACAGGTTAAATTCACCCCTCCACTTT

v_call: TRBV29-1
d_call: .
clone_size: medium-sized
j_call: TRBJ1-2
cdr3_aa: CSASGGGDYGYTF
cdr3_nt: TGCAGCGCCTCGGGAGGGGGAGACTATGGCTACACCTTC

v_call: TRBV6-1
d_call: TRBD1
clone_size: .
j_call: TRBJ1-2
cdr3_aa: CASRLGQGGAGYTF
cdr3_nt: TGTGCCAGCAGACTAGGACAGGGAGGTGCTGGCTACACCTTC

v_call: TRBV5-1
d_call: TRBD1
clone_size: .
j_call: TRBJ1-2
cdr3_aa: CASRETTGCVYGYTF
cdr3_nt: TGCGCCAGCAGAGAAACGACAGGGTGTGTCTATGGCTACACCTTC

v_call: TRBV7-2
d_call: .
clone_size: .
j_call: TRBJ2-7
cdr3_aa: CASSLNNYEQYF
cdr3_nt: TGTGCCAGCAGCTTGAACAACTACGAGCAGTACTTC

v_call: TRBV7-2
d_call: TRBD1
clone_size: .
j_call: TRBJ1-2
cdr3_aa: CASSYRTGNGYTF
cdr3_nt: TGTGCCAGCAGCTACCGGACAGGGAATGGCTACACCTTC

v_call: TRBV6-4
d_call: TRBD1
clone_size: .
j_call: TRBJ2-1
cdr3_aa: CASSAGTENEQFF
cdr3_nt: TGTGCCAGCAGTGCAGGGACAGAGAATGAGCAGTTCTTC

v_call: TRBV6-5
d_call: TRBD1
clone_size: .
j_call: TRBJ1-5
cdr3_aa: CASRGTGNQPQHF
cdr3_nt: TGTGCCAGCAGGGGGACAGGGAATCAGCCCCAGCATTTT

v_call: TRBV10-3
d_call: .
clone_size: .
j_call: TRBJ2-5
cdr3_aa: CAISEHREQYF
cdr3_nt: TGTGCCATCAGTGAACACCGGGAGCAGTACTTC

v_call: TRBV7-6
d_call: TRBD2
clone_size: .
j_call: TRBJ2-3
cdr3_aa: CASSLRTSGGALDTQYF
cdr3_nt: TGTGCCAGCAGCTTGCGGACTAGCGGGGGGGCTCTTGATACGCAGTATTTT

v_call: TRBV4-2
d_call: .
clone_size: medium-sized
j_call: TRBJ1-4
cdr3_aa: CASSQDKGILNEKLFF
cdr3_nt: TGTGCCAGCAGCCAAGATAAGGGGATACTCAATGAAAAACTGTTTTTT

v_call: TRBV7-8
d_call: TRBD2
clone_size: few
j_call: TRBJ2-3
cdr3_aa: CASSLGSGGAADTQYF
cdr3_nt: TGTGCCAGCAGCTTAGGTAGCGGGGGGGCTGCAGATACGCAGTATTTT

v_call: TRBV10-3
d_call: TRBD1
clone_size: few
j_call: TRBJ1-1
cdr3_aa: CASQGAPNTEAFF
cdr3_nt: TGTGCCTCACAGGGGGCTCCGAACACTGAAGCTTTCTTT

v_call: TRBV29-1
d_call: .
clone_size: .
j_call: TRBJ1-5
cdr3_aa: CSVGPTGKSRPQHF
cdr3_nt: TGCAGCGTTGGGCCTACAGGGAAGTCCCGGCCCCAGCATTTT

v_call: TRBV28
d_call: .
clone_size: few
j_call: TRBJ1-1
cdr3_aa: CASSSGSVAEAFF
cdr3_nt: TGTGCCAGCAGTTCCGGATCTGTCGCTGAAGCTTTCTTT

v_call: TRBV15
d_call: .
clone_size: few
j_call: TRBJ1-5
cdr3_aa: CATSREDGNQPQHF
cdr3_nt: TGTGCCACCAGCAGAGAAGACGGCAATCAGCCCCAGCATTTT

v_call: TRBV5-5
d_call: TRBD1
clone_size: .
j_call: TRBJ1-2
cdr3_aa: CASSGRDRANYGYTF
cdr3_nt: TGTGCCAGCAGCGGACGGGACAGAGCCAACTATGGCTACACCTTC

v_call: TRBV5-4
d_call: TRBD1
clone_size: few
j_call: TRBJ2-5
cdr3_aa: CASSFETGGRTQYF
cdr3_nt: TGTGCCAGCAGCTTCGAGACAGGGGGAAGGACCCAGTACTTC

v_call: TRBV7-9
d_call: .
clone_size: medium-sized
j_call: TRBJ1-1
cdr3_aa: CASSSVGAATEAFF
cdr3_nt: TGTGCCAGCAGCTCCGTTGGGGCTGCCACTGAAGCTTTCTTT

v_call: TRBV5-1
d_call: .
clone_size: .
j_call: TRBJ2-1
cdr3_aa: CASSSDTEQFF
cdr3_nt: TGCGCCAGCAGCTCTGACACAGAGCAGTTCTTC

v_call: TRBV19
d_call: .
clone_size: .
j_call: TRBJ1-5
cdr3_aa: CASSIGPLRGPRAGYSNQPQHF
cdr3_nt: TGTGCCAGTAGTATCGGGCCTCTACGGGGTCCTAGGGCGGGCTATAGCAATCAGCCCCAGCATTTT

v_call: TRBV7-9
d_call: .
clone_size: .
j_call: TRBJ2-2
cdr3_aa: CASSPGYKTANTGELFF
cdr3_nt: TGTGCCAGCAGCCCAGGATATAAGACGGCGAACACCGGGGAGCTGTTTTTT

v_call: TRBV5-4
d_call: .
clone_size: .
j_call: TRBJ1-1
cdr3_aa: CASKGSSRENTEAFF
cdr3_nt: TGTGCCAGCAAAGGGTCATCAAGAGAGAACACTGAAGCTTTCTTT

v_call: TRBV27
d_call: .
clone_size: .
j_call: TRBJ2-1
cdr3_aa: CASSPRVRGTRTYNEQFF
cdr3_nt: TGTGCCAGCAGCCCCCGGGTGAGGGGAACGAGAACCTACAATGAGCAGTTCTTC

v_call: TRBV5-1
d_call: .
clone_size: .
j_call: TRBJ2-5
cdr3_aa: CASSLKQGPETQYF
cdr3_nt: TGCGCCAGCAGCTTGAAACAGGGTCCAGAGACCCAGTACTTC

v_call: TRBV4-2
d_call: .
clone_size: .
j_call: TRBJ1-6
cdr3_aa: CASSQDRKPGTLPGNSPLHF
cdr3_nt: TGTGCCAGCAGCCAAGATAGGAAACCAGGGACCCTTCCGGGGAATTCACCCCTCCACTTT

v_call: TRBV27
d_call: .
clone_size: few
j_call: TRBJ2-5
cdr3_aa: CASSYSGYQETQYF
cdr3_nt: TGTGCCAGCAGTTACTCAGGGTACCAAGAGACCCAGTACTTC

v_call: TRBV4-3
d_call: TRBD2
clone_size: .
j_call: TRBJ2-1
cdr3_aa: CASSRVDLGLAGANEQFF
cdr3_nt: TGCGCCAGCAGCCGAGTCGATCTGGGACTAGCGGGGGCGAATGAGCAGTTCTTC

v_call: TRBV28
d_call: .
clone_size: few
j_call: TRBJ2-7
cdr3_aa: CASSFELGDTSSYEQYF
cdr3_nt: TGTGCCAGCAGTTTCGAATTGGGGGACACTAGCTCCTACGAGCAGTACTTC

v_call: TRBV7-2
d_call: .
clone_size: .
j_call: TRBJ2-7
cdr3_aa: CASSLAHAGYYEQYF
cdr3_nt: TGTGCCAGCAGCTTAGCGCATGCGGGGTACTACGAGCAGTACTTC

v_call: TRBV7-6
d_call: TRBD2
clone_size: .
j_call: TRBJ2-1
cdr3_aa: CASSLDGGGYNEQFF
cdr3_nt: TGTGCCAGCAGCTTAGACGGGGGGGGTTACAATGAGCAGTTCTTC

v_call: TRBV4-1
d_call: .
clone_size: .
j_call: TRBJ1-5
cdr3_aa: CASSPAGETFSNQPQHF
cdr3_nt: TGCGCCAGCAGCCCGGCAGGGGAGACTTTTAGCAATCAGCCCCAGCATTTT